The source of this T cell receptor (beta chain) is a study of cytomegalovirus exposure and HLA in healthy donors. For the study at large: A previous analysis identified fewer than 130 million unique TCR beta sequences derived from around 200 million T cells. There were approximately 400 genotyped donors. Of these, 81% fell in the genetic ancestry cluster associated with self-reported Caucasian donors. Study results and limitations: TCR beta V segments were, for the most part, productive about 87% or about 30% of the time in an earlier analysis.

This PCR relied on a set of 60 Vbeta primers and 13 Jbeta primers. Per the authors' pipeline: As a later analysis found, there were tens of millions of unique TCR beta chains, of which some 10 million were shared. Sequenced by immunoSEQ multiplex PCR; TCRdb stores in-frame clones only, minus some. V, J and clone size are taken as reported in that table, and D and trimming were inferred from the DNA itself. The table has more than 95,000 clones, about three quarters seen once. Trimming removed 5 bases from V and 4 bases from J, with 15 bases in between. This CDR3 has 13 amino acids. Germline CDR1 reads SQVTM; CDR2 reads ANQGSEA. Concerning this clone itself: The antigen remains undetermined.

This clonotype originated in a woman between 18 and 29 years old in good health and CMV-seropositive. The gene calls are TRBV29-1 and TRBJ2-7; possibly TRBD1 for D (6 bases). The sample consisted of PBMCs. CDR3 in DNA: TGCAGCGTTAAACTAGGGGGATCTTACGAGCAGTACTTC. Protein product: CSVKLGGSYEQYF.